The T cell receptor beta chain described here comes from a study of T cell repertoires in cytomegalovirus infection. Study information: In the study, CMV epitopes included recently identified HLA-C-restricted and well-studied HLA-B-restricted ones. Indicated by public TCR beta signatures were CMV infection and matching HLA type.

This CDR3 is built from 13 residues. Germline loops: CDR1 MNHNS, CDR2 SASEGT. Trimming stripped 4 bases from V and 2 bases from J, with 9 bases between. Study-level results: HLA-C-restricted CMV clonotypes gave the most frequent clonotype in two of eight donors. Accumulated public TCR beta family frequency recognized individuals carrying CMV together with the relevant HLA.

TCRdb re-called the reads with MiXCR, one entry per CDR3 protein. The sample holds 900,000 to 950,000 distinct CDR3 sequences, around a third seen once. This clonotype was detected only a few times. The antigen remains undetermined. The chain employs TRBV6-1 and TRBJ2-7; D tentatively fits TRBD1 or TRBD2 (5 bases each). The source of this sequence is a human donor in good health (CMV status not recorded). Some clones in this sample may be carry-over from other donors' samples. The starting material was cultured CD8+ T cells from PBMCs, obtained from culture after CMV antigen stimulation. The CDR3 DNA reads as TGTGCCAGCAGTGTTGGGGGTCCCTACGAGCAGTACTTC. It yields the protein CASSVGGPYEQYF.